This TCR beta chain was sequenced for a study of T cell responses to AZD1222 COVID-19 vaccine (dated by TCRdb to the early 2020s). With respect to the entire study: A total of just over 230 trial participants underwent TCR sequencing, of whom some 200 had received two doses of AZD1222 and roughly 26 had received two doses of the MenACWY control vaccine. Trial participants were enrolled by age into 18-55, 56-69 and 70-plus year subgroups, with roughly 150, 30 and 60 TCR-sequenced participants respectively.

The CDR3 regions of human TCRbeta chains were subjected to immunosequencing. The paper's data handling went like this. Repertoire TCRs were matched against a reference library of SARS-CoV-2-specific TCRs generated with the MIRA antigen-specificity platform. Breadth was defined as the fraction of unique TCRs that were SARS-CoV-2-associated. Depth was defined as the fraction of total T cells that were SARS-CoV-2-associated. Using the MIRA data, every spike-specific TCR was mapped to the spike region that the TCR reacted to and assigned to either a CD4 or a CD8 class. Log10-transformed breadth and depth values were compared by one-way ANOVA with Sidak's multiple comparisons tests. Not all clones reach the TCRdb copy of this immuneACCESS table, which keeps in-frame sequences only. Checked studies attribute under half of the gap to unresolved V genes and leave the rest unexplained. Clone size and V and J calls were adopted from that table, with D and trimming inferred from the DNA. This sample gives 100,000 to 150,000 clones in total; around 88% of them show up just once. The top ten clonotypes cover roughly 10% of the sample.

Looking up the germline V gene yields CDR1 SGHRS and CDR2 YFSETQ. The CDR3 goes from the cysteine to the phenylalanine over 14 residues. The DNA shown is the 42-base CDR3, in frame from base 1. The V end loses 2 bases and the J end loses 8 bases, and a stretch of 13 bases separates them. Taken with the paper, the label for time point translates to: baseline before first vaccination. This specimen's treatment or condition label, interpreted: meningococcal conjugate vaccine given as trial control. The vaccinee samples were drawn from two UK trials, COV001 and COV002, one of which was a single-blind randomized controlled phase 2/3 trial testing AZD1222 (ChAdOx1 nCoV-19) in healthy adults. For TCRbeta chain sequencing, PBMC samples were collected from trial participants at day 0 and at day 28 after the second dose. Comment on this clone: Its antigen is currently not known. No base-level quality is on record; no much larger clone is a single base apart.

Beyond this particular receptor, the publication reports: Nearly half of unique spike-specific TCRs reportedly recognized epitopes outside regions mutated in the B.1.351 and B.1.1.7 variants. CD4 TCRs associated with the vaccine covered the entire spike protein, and the dominant responses were in regions 160-218 and 743-854. Because no day 14 peak-response samples were available, repertoires were characterized only after the peak T cell response. Conclusions about previously exposed vaccinees are limited because only five to seven AZD1222 recipients were SARS-CoV-2 seropositive at baseline. After two AZD1222 doses, both the breadth and the depth of spike-specific TCRs were significantly higher than at day 0 and than in MenACWY recipients. Participants were mostly white British and included more females than males, and it was suggested by the authors that clonal diversity may have been underestimated. In the small 56-69-year group, the increase in depth fell short of significance, most likely because of low power.

The sequencing here drew on peripheral blood, taken on day 0 of MenACWY control vaccination. This sequence was found in an adult in good health. The sequence is built from TRBV5-1 and TRBJ1-4, with the D gene not confidently named. Here is the DNA: TGCGCCAGCAGCTTACCTGATACGGGGGAAAAACTGTTTTTT. This gives the protein CASSLPDTGEKLFF.